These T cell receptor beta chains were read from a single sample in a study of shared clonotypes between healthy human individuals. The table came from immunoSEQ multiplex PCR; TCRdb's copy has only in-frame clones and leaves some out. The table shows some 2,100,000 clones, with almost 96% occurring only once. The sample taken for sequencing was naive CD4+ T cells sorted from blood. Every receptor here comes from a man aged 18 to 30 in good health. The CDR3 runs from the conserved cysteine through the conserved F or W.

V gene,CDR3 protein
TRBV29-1,CSVASDLGSTEASF
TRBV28,CASSLWGDTKPDEKLFF
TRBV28,CASSQGESPLHF
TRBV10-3,CAITQGGNTGELFF
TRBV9,CASSVDGASSYEQYF
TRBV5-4,CASSLLLAGHNEQFF
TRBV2,CASSTGVGQSYEQYF
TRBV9,CASSATPSGFSSYEQYF
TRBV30,CAWSGTGEGEQYF
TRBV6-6,CASSLRDRVGETQYF
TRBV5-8,CANSRNRNYEQYF
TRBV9,CASSTRTGRETQYF
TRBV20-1,CSALNYEQYF
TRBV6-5,CASSQTGNTGELFF
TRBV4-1,CASSQGTGGDGEAFF
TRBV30,CAWSSTGVFSPLHF
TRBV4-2,CASSQEGVAGELFF
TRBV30,CAWSGRTVTTYGYTF
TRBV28,CASSLNSGNTIYF
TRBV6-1,CASSEVTLASPLHF
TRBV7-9,CASSAGAQNTEAFF
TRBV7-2,CASSLTAGTYEQYF
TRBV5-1,CASSPPGSSTDTQYF
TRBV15,CATSRDGNSQQYF
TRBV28,CASTLGTTVNQPQHF
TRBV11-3,CASSRDTGELFF
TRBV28,CASSLPTGGNQPQHF
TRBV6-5,CASSYSAGVFTEQYF
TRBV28,CAIETGGSGNTIYF
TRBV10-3,CAISKTDRGGEKLFF
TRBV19,CASSTQGLAGGHEQFF
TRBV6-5,CASSSGLRVQETQYF
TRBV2,CASSDRGNIYNQPQHF
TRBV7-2,CASSTSGTVYGYTF
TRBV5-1,CASSSGLVRTGELFF
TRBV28,CASSARQGANEKLFF
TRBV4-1,CASSQSQLAGDSYEQYF
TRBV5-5,CASSSITSYNSPLHF